These T cell receptor beta chains were read from a single sample in a study of human T cells and chemical hapten exposure. Using its own MiXCR run on the RACE reads, TCRdb lists one record per CDR3 protein. The sample lists about 89,000 distinct CDR3 sequences; about a tenth were seen once. This specimen consisted of whole blood, obtained in connection with sensitization to the hapten diphenylcyclopropenone (DPC). These receptor sequences come from a woman aged 60-75 years with alopecia areata. Some clones in this sample may be carry-over from other donors' samples. CDR3s include the opening cysteine and the closing phenylalanine or tryptophan. Each record gives: clone size, V gene, J gene, D gene, CDR3 DNA, CDR3 protein. D genes are given only for firm matches. Only part of the rows carry a size: once, few, many, or a class if the clone is expanded.

clone size: many; V gene: TRBV2; J gene: TRBJ1-6; D gene: .; CDR3 DNA: TGTGCCAGCAGTGAAGCTCCGGGACGGCCTAATTCACCCCTCCACTTT; CDR3 protein: CASSEAPGRPNSPLHF
clone size: many; V gene: TRBV6-5; J gene: TRBJ1-2; D gene: .; CDR3 DNA: TGTGCCAGCAGTTACCTATCCTGGGAGGGGCCAAGTGGCTACACCTTC; CDR3 protein: CASSYLSWEGPSGYTF
clone size: few; V gene: TRBV29-1; J gene: TRBJ1-4; D gene: .; CDR3 DNA: TGCAGCGTTGGTAATCAACCGTATGAAAAACTGTTTTTT; CDR3 protein: CSVGNQPYEKLFF
clone size: .; V gene: TRBV20-1; J gene: TRBJ2-5; D gene: TRBD1; CDR3 DNA: TGCAGTGCTAGAGATCGACAGGGTTCCCAAGAGACCCAGTACTTC; CDR3 protein: CSARDRQGSQETQYF
clone size: few; V gene: TRBV29-1; J gene: TRBJ1-1; D gene: TRBD1; CDR3 DNA: TGCAGCGCTAACAGGGGGATCACTGAAGCTTTCTTT; CDR3 protein: CSANRGITEAFF
clone size: many; V gene: TRBV5-1; J gene: TRBJ2-5; D gene: TRBD2; CDR3 DNA: TGCGCCAGCAGCGGGGAGCGGGGCCTTCAAGAGACCCAGTACTTC; CDR3 protein: CASSGERGLQETQYF
clone size: many; V gene: TRBV6-6; J gene: TRBJ2-4; D gene: .; CDR3 DNA: TGTGCCAGCAGATGGAGTGAAGCCAAAAACATTCAGTACTTC; CDR3 protein: CASRWSEAKNIQYF
clone size: .; V gene: TRBV5-1; J gene: TRBJ2-2; D gene: .; CDR3 DNA: TGCGCCAGCCGACGGAACAGGGATACCGGGGAGCTGTTTTTT; CDR3 protein: CASRRNRDTGELFF
clone size: .; V gene: TRBV9; J gene: TRBJ2-3; D gene: TRBD1; CDR3 DNA: TGTGCCAGCAGCGGACGACAGGGAAGGTCTTCAGATACGCAGTATTTT; CDR3 protein: CASSGRQGRSSDTQYF
clone size: .; V gene: TRBV30; J gene: TRBJ1-2; D gene: TRBD1; CDR3 DNA: TGTGCCTGGGCCCGGACAGGGGAGAACTATGGCTACACCTTC; CDR3 protein: CAWARTGENYGYTF
clone size: few; V gene: TRBV6-5; J gene: TRBJ2-7; D gene: .; CDR3 DNA: TGTGCCAGCAGGGATGTTGGGTGGTACGAGCAGTACTTC; CDR3 protein: CASRDVGWYEQYF
clone size: many; V gene: TRBV6-5; J gene: TRBJ1-6; D gene: .; CDR3 DNA: TGTGCCAGCAGTTATTCAGGGCCCTATAATTCACCCCTCCACTTT; CDR3 protein: CASSYSGPYNSPLHF
clone size: few; V gene: TRBV5-1; J gene: TRBJ2-1; D gene: .; CDR3 DNA: TGCGCCAGCCGATGGGGGCGGGGGATCTCCTACAATGAGCAGTTCTTC; CDR3 protein: CASRWGRGISYNEQFF
clone size: few; V gene: TRBV12-3/TRBV12-4; J gene: TRBJ1-5; D gene: .; CDR3 DNA: TGTGCCAGCAGTTACCCTGGGGATGGATGGCCCCAGCATTTT; CDR3 protein: CASSYPGDGWPQHF
clone size: few; V gene: TRBV7-3; J gene: TRBJ2-2; D gene: .; CDR3 DNA: TGTGCCAGCAGCTTCCCGGGGGGCCTTCATAACACCGGGGAGCTGTTTTTT; CDR3 protein: CASSFPGGLHNTGELFF
clone size: .; V gene: TRBV29-1; J gene: TRBJ2-2; D gene: .; CDR3 DNA: TGCAGCGTCGATACAGGAGAAACCGGGGAGCTGTTTTTT; CDR3 protein: CSVDTGETGELFF
clone size: few; V gene: TRBV6-6; J gene: TRBJ2-3; D gene: TRBD1; CDR3 DNA: TGTGCCACCAACAGGGGCCCCACAGATACGCAGTATTTT; CDR3 protein: CATNRGPTDTQYF
clone size: .; V gene: TRBV19; J gene: TRBJ2-3; D gene: .; CDR3 DNA: TGTGCCAGTAGCCAGTCTCGGGGGGCCCAGGGAGATACGCAGTATTTT; CDR3 protein: CASSQSRGAQGDTQYF
clone size: .; V gene: TRBV10-2; J gene: TRBJ1-4; D gene: .; CDR3 DNA: TGCGCCAGCAGTGAGGCGAATAATGAAAAACTGTTTTTT; CDR3 protein: CASSEANNEKLFF
clone size: many; V gene: TRBV2; J gene: TRBJ1-6; D gene: TRBD1; CDR3 DNA: TGTGCCAGCAGCCCGGGACAGCTATATAATTCACCCCTCCACTTT; CDR3 protein: CASSPGQLYNSPLHF
clone size: many; V gene: TRBV5-1; J gene: TRBJ2-5; D gene: .; CDR3 DNA: TGCGCCAGCAGCTTGAATGGCGGGGATTTCGTTGAGACCCAGTACTTC; CDR3 protein: CASSLNGGDFVETQYF
clone size: few; V gene: TRBV20-1; J gene: TRBJ2-5; D gene: TRBD1; CDR3 DNA: TGCAGTGCTAGCGACAGGGTAGGAGAGACCCAGTACTTC; CDR3 protein: CSASDRVGETQYF
clone size: few; V gene: TRBV20-1; J gene: TRBJ1-2; D gene: .; CDR3 DNA: TGCAGTGCTAGAGACGGGACCGATTATGGCTACACCTTC; CDR3 protein: CSARDGTDYGYTF
clone size: .; V gene: TRBV19; J gene: TRBJ2-1; D gene: TRBD2; CDR3 DNA: TGTGCCAGTAGTCTCCGGGGACTAGCGGGATTAAATGAGCAGTTCTTC; CDR3 protein: CASSLRGLAGLNEQFF
clone size: few; V gene: TRBV2; J gene: TRBJ1-4; D gene: TRBD1; CDR3 DNA: TGTGCCAGCAGTGAAGACAGGGGGCATGGAAAACTGTTTTTT; CDR3 protein: CASSEDRGHGKLFF
clone size: .; V gene: TRBV19; J gene: TRBJ2-6; D gene: .; CDR3 DNA: TGTGCCAGTAGTTGGCAGGCGGACTCTGGGGCCAACGTCCTGACTTTC; CDR3 protein: CASSWQADSGANVLTF
clone size: many; V gene: TRBV20-1; J gene: TRBJ2-7; D gene: .; CDR3 DNA: TGCAGTGCTAGAGTTAACGAGCAGTACTTC; CDR3 protein: CSARVNEQYF
clone size: .; V gene: TRBV12-3/TRBV12-4; J gene: TRBJ2-5; D gene: .; CDR3 DNA: TGTGCCAGCAGTCTCGACGGAGAAGAGACCCAGTACTTC; CDR3 protein: CASSLDGEETQYF
clone size: many; V gene: TRBV20-1; J gene: TRBJ1-1; D gene: .; CDR3 DNA: TGCAGTGCTAGTGCCAGGGGAACTGAAGCTTTCTTT; CDR3 protein: CSASARGTEAFF
clone size: few; V gene: TRBV12-3/TRBV12-4; J gene: TRBJ1-1; D gene: .; CDR3 DNA: TGTGCCAGCAGAAGGGACACCTTCTTGGGGAACACTGAAGCTTTCTTT; CDR3 protein: CASRRDTFLGNTEAFF
clone size: many; V gene: TRBV7-2; J gene: TRBJ1-2; D gene: .; CDR3 DNA: TGTGCCAGCAGCTTAGATGGGTCCCGGCTCTATGGCTACACCTTC; CDR3 protein: CASSLDGSRLYGYTF
clone size: many; V gene: TRBV2; J gene: TRBJ1-1; D gene: .; CDR3 DNA: TGTGCCAGCCCTGAAGGGGCTAGCACTGAAGCTTTCTTT; CDR3 protein: CASPEGASTEAFF
clone size: .; V gene: TRBV28; J gene: TRBJ1-4; D gene: TRBD1; CDR3 DNA: TGTGCCAGCAGACCGGGGGGACAGGGGAATGAAAAACTGTTTTTT; CDR3 protein: CASRPGGQGNEKLFF
clone size: .; V gene: TRBV29-1; J gene: TRBJ2-5; D gene: .; CDR3 DNA: TGCAGTGAGGGGGTACCGGGACACTCGGAGACCCAGTACTTC; CDR3 protein: CSEGVPGHSETQYF
clone size: many; V gene: TRBV5-6; J gene: TRBJ1-3; D gene: .; CDR3 DNA: TGTGCCAGCAGCTTGGGGCCAAATTCTGGAAACACCATATATTTT; CDR3 protein: CASSLGPNSGNTIYF
clone size: .; V gene: TRBV3-1; J gene: TRBJ2-6; D gene: TRBD2; CDR3 DNA: TGTGCCAGCAGCCACAGGGGTGGGGCTAGCGGGAATTTAACTGGGGCCAACGTCCTGACTTTC; CDR3 protein: CASSHRGGASGNLTGANVLTF
clone size: .; V gene: TRBV4-1; J gene: TRBJ1-6; D gene: .; CDR3 DNA: TGCGCCAGCAGGGGGGGCCGGTCCAATTCACCCCTCCACTTT; CDR3 protein: CASRGGRSNSPLHF
clone size: many; V gene: TRBV29-1; J gene: TRBJ1-1; D gene: TRBD1; CDR3 DNA: TGCAGCGTTGAACTCCGGGACAGGATTGAAGCTTTCTTT; CDR3 protein: CSVELRDRIEAFF
clone size: many; V gene: TRBV5-5; J gene: TRBJ1-5; D gene: .; CDR3 DNA: TGTGCCAGCAGCTTGTTTGGAGCGCCTAGCAATCAGCCCCAGCATTTT; CDR3 protein: CASSLFGAPSNQPQHF
clone size: many; V gene: TRBV7-2; J gene: TRBJ2-4; D gene: .; CDR3 DNA: TGTGCCAGCAGCACCGGACGCTCGAACATTCAGTACTTC; CDR3 protein: CASSTGRSNIQYF
clone size: few; V gene: TRBV10-1; J gene: TRBJ2-3; D gene: .; CDR3 DNA: TGCGCCAGCAGTGAGTCCGGCACAGATACGCAGTATTTT; CDR3 protein: CASSESGTDTQYF
clone size: few; V gene: TRBV20-1; J gene: TRBJ1-2; D gene: .; CDR3 DNA: TGCAGTGCTAGAGTTCGGGGAACTAACTATGGCTACACCTTC; CDR3 protein: CSARVRGTNYGYTF
clone size: few; V gene: TRBV5-4; J gene: TRBJ2-5; D gene: TRBD1; CDR3 DNA: TGTGCCAGCAGCTCAAAGACAGGGCAAGAGACCCAGTACTTC; CDR3 protein: CASSSKTGQETQYF
clone size: many; V gene: TRBV7-2; J gene: TRBJ1-1; D gene: .; CDR3 DNA: TGTGCCAGCAGCTTTAGGGGGGTCTCACTTCAGCGGCACCGACCCACTGAAGCTTTCTTT; CDR3 protein: CASSFRGVSLQRHRPTEAFF
clone size: few; V gene: TRBV5-4; J gene: TRBJ2-3; D gene: .; CDR3 DNA: TGTGCCAGCAGCCTGAAAGGACCGGATACGCAGTATTTT; CDR3 protein: CASSLKGPDTQYF
clone size: many; V gene: TRBV7-9; J gene: TRBJ2-5; D gene: .; CDR3 DNA: TGTGCCAGCAGCGGGGGTCTTGGAGAGACCCAGTACTTC; CDR3 protein: CASSGGLGETQYF
clone size: .; V gene: TRBV5-1; J gene: TRBJ2-6; D gene: .; CDR3 DNA: TGCGCCAGCAGCTCAACCCCGGACATCCGCTCTGGGGCCAACGTCCTGACTTTC; CDR3 protein: CASSSTPDIRSGANVLTF
clone size: many; V gene: TRBV4-1; J gene: TRBJ2-1; D gene: .; CDR3 DNA: TGCGCCAGCAACCTAGAGGGGGGCGCTTACAATGAGCAGTTCTTC; CDR3 protein: CASNLEGGAYNEQFF
clone size: many; V gene: TRBV20-1; J gene: TRBJ2-3; D gene: TRBD2; CDR3 DNA: TGCAGTGCTCCGGGGGGTGGCACAGATACGCAGTATTTT; CDR3 protein: CSAPGGGTDTQYF
clone size: many; V gene: TRBV4-1; J gene: TRBJ1-3; D gene: TRBD1; CDR3 DNA: TGCGCCAGCAGCCAGATACAGGGGGTTGGAAACACCATATATTTT; CDR3 protein: CASSQIQGVGNTIYF
clone size: .; V gene: TRBV10-3; J gene: TRBJ1-2; D gene: .; CDR3 DNA: TGTGCCGCGTCGGACGGCGACTATGGCTACACCTTC; CDR3 protein: CAASDGDYGYTF
clone size: few; V gene: TRBV7-6; J gene: TRBJ1-1; D gene: .; CDR3 DNA: TGTGTCAGCAGCCCCCTACCTTCGGGCACTGAAGCTTTCTTT; CDR3 protein: CVSSPLPSGTEAFF
clone size: few; V gene: TRBV4-2; J gene: TRBJ2-5; D gene: TRBD1; CDR3 DNA: TGTGCCAGCAGCCACAACACCGGGACAGGGAGATACCAAGAGACCCAGTACTTC; CDR3 protein: CASSHNTGTGRYQETQYF